This TCR beta chain derives from a study of blood T cell repertoires in COVID-19. Study details: The cDNA or gDNA used as material had been derived from T cells, B-cell-depleted T cells, or PBMCs.

Sequenced by immunoSEQ multiplex PCR; TCRdb stores in-frame clones only, minus some. Found here are almost 200,000 clones, around four fifths of them singletons; the top ten hold around 1%. Germline V gene lookup returns CDR1 LNHDA and CDR2 SQIVND (reference sequence). V lost 7 bases and J lost 4; bases outside the gene matches: 21. The CDR3 sequence is 19 residues long. This TCR came from a man aged 55 to 70 with COVID-19, enrolled during active disease. The source material was peripheral blood. The chain combines TRBV19 with TRBJ2-2, with 7 bases fitting TRBD1. CDR3 in amino acids: CASTTPLVFGAGGTGELFF. The CDR3, as DNA: TGTGCCAGTACCACCCCCTTGGTGTTCGGCGCAGGGGGCACCGGGGAGCTGTTTTTT.